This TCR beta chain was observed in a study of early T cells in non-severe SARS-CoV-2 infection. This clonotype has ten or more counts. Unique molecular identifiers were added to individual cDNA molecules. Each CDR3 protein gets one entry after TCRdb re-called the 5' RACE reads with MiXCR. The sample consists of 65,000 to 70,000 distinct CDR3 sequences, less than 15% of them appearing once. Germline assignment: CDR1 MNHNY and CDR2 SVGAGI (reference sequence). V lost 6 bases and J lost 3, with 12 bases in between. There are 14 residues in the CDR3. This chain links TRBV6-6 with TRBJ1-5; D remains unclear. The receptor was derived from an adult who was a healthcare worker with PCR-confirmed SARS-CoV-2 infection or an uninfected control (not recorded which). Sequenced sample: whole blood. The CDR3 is CASSGRQPNQPQHF. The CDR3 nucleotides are TGTGCCAGCAGCGGCCGGCAGCCCAATCAGCCCCAGCATTTT.